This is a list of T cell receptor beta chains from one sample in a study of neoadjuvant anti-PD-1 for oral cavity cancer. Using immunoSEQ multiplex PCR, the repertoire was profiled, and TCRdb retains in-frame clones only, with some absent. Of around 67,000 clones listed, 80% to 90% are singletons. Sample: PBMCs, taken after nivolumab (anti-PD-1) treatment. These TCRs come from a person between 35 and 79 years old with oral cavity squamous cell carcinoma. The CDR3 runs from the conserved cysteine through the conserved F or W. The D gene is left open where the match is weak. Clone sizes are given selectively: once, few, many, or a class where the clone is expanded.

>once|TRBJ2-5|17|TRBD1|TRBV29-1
TGCAGCGTTGAAGTTCCCGCGCTCCGGGACAGAAAAGAGACCCAGTACTTC
CSVEVPALRDRKETQYF
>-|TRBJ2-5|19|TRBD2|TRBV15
TGTGCCACCAGCAGAGGGGTTGGCGGGGGACCCACCATACGGGAGACCCAGTACTTC
CATSRGVGGGPTIRETQYF
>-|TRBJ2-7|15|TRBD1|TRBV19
TGTGCCAGTAGTGCTGCGGGACAGGTGCCCTACGAGCAGTACTTC
CASSAAGQVPYEQYF
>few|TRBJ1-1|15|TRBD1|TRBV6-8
TGTGCCAGCAGAGACAGGGATAACTCGAACACTGAAGCTTTCTTT
CASRDRDNSNTEAFF
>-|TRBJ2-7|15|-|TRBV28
TGTGCCAGCGGTATGGGGCCACCCGATTCCTACGAGCAGTACTTC
CASGMGPPDSYEQYF
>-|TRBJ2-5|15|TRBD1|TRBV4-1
TGCGCCAGCAGCCAAGTACAGGGGACGCGGGAGACCCAGTACTTC
CASSQVQGTRETQYF
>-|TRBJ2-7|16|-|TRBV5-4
TGTGCCAGCAGCATACGCTCCGGGACTGCAGATTACGAGCAGTACTTC
CASSIRSGTADYEQYF
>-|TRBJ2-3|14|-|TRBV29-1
TGCAGCGGCGATTACGCTGATAGCACAGATACGCAGTATTTT
CSGDYADSTDTQYF
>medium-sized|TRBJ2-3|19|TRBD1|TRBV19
TGTGCCAGTAGTATCTCTGGGACAGGGATTAGTTGGGGGTTAGATACGCAGTATTTT
CASSISGTGISWGLDTQYF
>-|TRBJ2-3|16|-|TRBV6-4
TGTGCCAGCAGTCCGAGGCGAGTAGGGGGCACAGATACGCAGTATTTT
CASSPRRVGGTDTQYF
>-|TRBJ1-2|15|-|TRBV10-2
TGCGCCAGCAGGCCAGTCACCCTTATTAACTATGGCTACACCTTC
CASRPVTLINYGYTF
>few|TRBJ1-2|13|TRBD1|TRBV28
TGTGCCAGCAGCGACACAGGGGGCTGGGGCTACACCTTC
CASSDTGGWGYTF
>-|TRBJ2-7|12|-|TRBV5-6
TGTGCCAGCAGCTTGATGTTGTACGAGCAGTACTTC
CASSLMLYEQYF
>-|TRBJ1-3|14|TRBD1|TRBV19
TGTGCCAGTAGTCCGTGGACAGGGGAAAACACCATATATTTT
CASSPWTGENTIYF
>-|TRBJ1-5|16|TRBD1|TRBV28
TGTGCCAGCAGTTCCGCCGGGACAGGGTACTCTCAGCCCCAGCATTTT
CASSSAGTGYSQPQHF
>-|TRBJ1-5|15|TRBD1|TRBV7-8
TGTGCCAGCAGCTCCCAGGGGGCGACCGATCAGCCCCAGCATTTT
CASSSQGATDQPQHF
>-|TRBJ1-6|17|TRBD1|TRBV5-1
TGCGCCAGCAGCCCCGGGACAGGGGGCCGGGTCGTCTCACCCCTCCACTTT
CASSPGTGGRVVSPLHF
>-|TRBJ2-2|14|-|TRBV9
TGTGCCAGCAGCGTCTATTTGGGCACCGGGGAGCTGTTTTTT
CASSVYLGTGELFF
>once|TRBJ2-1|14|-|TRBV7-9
TGTGCCAGCAGCTTAGCGGGAGGACACAATGAGCAGTTCTTC
CASSLAGGHNEQFF
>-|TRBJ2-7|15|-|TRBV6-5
TGTGCCAGCAGACCGTTTACAGGGACGGCCTACGAGCAGTACTTC
CASRPFTGTAYEQYF
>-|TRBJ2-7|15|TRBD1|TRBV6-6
TGTGCCAGCAGCTCCGGGACAGTCCCACCCTACGAGCAGTACTTC
CASSSGTVPPYEQYF
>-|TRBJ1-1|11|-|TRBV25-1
TGTGCCAGCAGGTCTAAGGGGCAAGCTTTCTTT
CASRSKGQAFF
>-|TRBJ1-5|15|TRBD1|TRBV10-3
TGTGCCATCAGCATGTCCGAGACAGGGCTTCAGCCCCAGCATTTT
CAISMSETGLQPQHF
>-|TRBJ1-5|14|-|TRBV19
TGTGCCAGTAGTGACTTATATAGCAATCAGCCCCAGCATTTT
CASSDLYSNQPQHF
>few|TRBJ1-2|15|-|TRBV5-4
TGTGCCAGCAGCTTGTCCCCGGCGATAAACTATGGCTACACCTTC
CASSLSPAINYGYTF
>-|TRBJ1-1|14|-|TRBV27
TGTGCCAGCAGTTTAATTGGAGGGTTCGCTGAAGCTTTCTTT
CASSLIGGFAEAFF
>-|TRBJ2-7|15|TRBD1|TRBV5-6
TGTGCCAGCAGCTTAAACAGGGGGCGAAGATCCGAGCAGTACTTC
CASSLNRGRRSEQYF
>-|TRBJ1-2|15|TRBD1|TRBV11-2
TGTGCCAGCAGCCCCAAGGTGGGACAGGGCCATGGCTACACCTTC
CASSPKVGQGHGYTF
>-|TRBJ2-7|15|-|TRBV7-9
TGTGCCAGCAGCCCTTTTAGTGCGGTTGCCTACGAGCAGTACTTC
CASSPFSAVAYEQYF
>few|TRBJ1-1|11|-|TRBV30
TGTGCCTGGAGTGTAAACACTGAAGCTTTCTTT
CAWSVNTEAFF
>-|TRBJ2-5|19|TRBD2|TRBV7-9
TGTGCCAGCAGCTTACGCGGCCGCCTAGCGGGAGATTGGGCTGAGACCCAGTACTTC
CASSLRGRLAGDWAETQYF
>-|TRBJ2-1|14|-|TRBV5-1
TGCGCCAGCAGCTTGCGGGGGCTGGGGAATGAGCAGTTCTTC
CASSLRGLGNEQFF
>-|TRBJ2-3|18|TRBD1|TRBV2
TGTGCCAGCAGTGAATTAAGGGGACAGGGGCCCGGGGGAGATACGCAGTATTTT
CASSELRGQGPGGDTQYF
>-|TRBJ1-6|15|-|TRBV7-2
TGTGCCAGCGAACTTTTTTGGGGGGCCGGGTCACCCCTCCACTTT
CASELFWGAGSPLHF
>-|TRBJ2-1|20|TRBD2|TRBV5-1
TGCGCCAGCAGCTTCGAGAGGGGGTTAGCGGGAGGAGAGGGCTACAATGAGCAGTTCTTC
CASSFERGLAGGEGYNEQFF
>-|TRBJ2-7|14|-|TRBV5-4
TGTGCCAGCAGCTTGGCCCAGGGGAAGGACGAGCAGTACTTC
CASSLAQGKDEQYF
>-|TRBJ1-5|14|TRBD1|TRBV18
TGTGCCAGCTCACCCGGGACAGGGGATAAGCCCCAGCATTTT
CASSPGTGDKPQHF
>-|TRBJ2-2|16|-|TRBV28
TGTGCCAGCAGTTTCGGTTTTAGGACGAGCACCGGGGAGCTGTTTTTT
CASSFGFRTSTGELFF
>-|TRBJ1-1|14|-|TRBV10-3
TGTGCCATCAGCCCCCGGGACTCGGGCACTGAAGCTTTCTTT
CAISPRDSGTEAFF
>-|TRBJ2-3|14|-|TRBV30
TGTGCCTGGAGTGTACGTGGAGGCACAGATACGCAGTATTTT
CAWSVRGGTDTQYF
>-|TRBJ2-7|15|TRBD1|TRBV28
TGTGCCAGCAGTGAACGAGTGACAGGGATTGGCGAGCAGTACTTC
CASSERVTGIGEQYF
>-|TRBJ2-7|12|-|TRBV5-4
TGTGCCAGCAGCCTCGCGAGCTACGAGCAGTACTTC
CASSLASYEQYF
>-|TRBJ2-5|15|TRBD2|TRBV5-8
TGTGCCAGCAGCCCCCGGCGGGGGGGCCGGGAGACCCAGTACTTC
CASSPRRGGRETQYF
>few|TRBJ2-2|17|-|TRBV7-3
TGTGCCAGCAGCTTAGACCCGAGCAGGGCGTACACCGGGGAGCTGTTTTTT
CASSLDPSRAYTGELFF
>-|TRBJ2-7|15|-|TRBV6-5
TGTGCCAGCAGTTACTCCGGGACCCCCCTGGGAGAGCAGTACTTC
CASSYSGTPLGEQYF